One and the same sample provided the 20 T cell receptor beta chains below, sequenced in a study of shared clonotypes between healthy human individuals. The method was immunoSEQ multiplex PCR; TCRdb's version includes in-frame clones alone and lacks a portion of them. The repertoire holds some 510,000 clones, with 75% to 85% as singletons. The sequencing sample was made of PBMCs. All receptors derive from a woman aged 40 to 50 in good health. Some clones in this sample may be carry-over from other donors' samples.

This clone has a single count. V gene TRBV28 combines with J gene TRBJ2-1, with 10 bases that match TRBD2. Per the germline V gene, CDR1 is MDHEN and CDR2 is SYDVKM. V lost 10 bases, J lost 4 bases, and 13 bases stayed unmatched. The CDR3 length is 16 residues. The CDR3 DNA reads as TGTGCCACCACGGCAAGCGGGAGGGGACAATACAATGAGCAGTTCTTC. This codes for CATTASGRGQYNEQFF. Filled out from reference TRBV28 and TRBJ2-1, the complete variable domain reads DVKVTQSSRYLVKRTGEKVFLECVQDMDHENMFWYRQDPGLGLRLIYFSYDVKMKEKGDIPEGYSVSREKKERFSLILESASTNQTSMYLCATTASGRGQYNEQFFGPGTRLTVL.

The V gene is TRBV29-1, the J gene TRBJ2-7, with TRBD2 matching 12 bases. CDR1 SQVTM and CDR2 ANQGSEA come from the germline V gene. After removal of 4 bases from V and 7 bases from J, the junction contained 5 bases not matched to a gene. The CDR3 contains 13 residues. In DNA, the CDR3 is TGCAGCGTTGGGACTAGCGGGGTGGGGGAGCAGTACTTC. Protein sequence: CSVGTSGVGEQYF.

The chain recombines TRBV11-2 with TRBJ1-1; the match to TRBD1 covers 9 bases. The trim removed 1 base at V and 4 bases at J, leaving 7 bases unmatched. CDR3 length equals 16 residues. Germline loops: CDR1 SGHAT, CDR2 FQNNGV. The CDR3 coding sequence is TGTGCCAGCAGCTTAGGGACAGGGGTTCCGGGCACTGAAGCTTTCTTT. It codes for CASSLGTGVPGTEAFF.

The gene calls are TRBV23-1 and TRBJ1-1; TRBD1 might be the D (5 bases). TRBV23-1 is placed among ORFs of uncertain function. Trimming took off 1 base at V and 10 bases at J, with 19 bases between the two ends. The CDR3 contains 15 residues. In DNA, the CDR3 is TGCGCCAGCAGTCAATGGGAAAGGGCCCGGGGGGGAGCTTTCTTT. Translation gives CASSQWERARGGAFF.

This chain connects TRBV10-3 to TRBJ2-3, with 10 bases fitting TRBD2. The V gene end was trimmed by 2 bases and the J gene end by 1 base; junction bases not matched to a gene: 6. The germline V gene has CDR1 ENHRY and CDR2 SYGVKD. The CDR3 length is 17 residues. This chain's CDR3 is CAISETHGTSGTDTQYF. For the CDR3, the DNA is TGTGCCATCAGTGAGACCCATGGGACTAGCGGCACAGATACGCAGTATTTT.

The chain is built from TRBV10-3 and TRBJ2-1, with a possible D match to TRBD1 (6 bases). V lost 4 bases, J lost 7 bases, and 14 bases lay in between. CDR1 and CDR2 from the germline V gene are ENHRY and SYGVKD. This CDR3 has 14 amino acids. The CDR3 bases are TGTGCCATCAGTGGGGGGCAGGTTTTAAATGAGCAGTTCTTC. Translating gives CAISGGQVLNEQFF.

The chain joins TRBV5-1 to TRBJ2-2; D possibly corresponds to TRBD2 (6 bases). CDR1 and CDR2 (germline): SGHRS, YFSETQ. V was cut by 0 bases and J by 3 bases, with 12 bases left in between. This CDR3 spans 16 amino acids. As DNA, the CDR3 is TGCGCCAGCAGCTTGGGCCTGTGGGAGGACACCGGGGAGCTGTTTTTT. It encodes CASSLGLWEDTGELFF.

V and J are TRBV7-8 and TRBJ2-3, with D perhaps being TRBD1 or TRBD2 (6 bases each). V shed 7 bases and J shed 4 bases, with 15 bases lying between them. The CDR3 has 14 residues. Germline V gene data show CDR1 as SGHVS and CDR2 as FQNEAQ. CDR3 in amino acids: CASTGGQPPDTQYF. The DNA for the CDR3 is TGTGCCAGCACCGGGGGACAACCCCCAGATACGCAGTATTTT. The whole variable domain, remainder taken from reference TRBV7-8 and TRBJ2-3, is GAGVSQSPRYKVAKRGQDVALRCDPISGHVSLFWYQQALGQGPEFLTYFQNEAQLDKSGLPSDRFFAERPEGSVSTLKIQRTQQEDSAVYLCASTGGQPPDTQYFGPGTRLTVL.

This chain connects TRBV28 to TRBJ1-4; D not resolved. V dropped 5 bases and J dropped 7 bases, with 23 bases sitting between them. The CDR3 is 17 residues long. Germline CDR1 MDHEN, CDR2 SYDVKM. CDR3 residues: CASSDRWTARPSEKLFF. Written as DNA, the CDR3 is TGTGCCAGCAGTGACCGCTGGACCGCCCGACCCTCTGAAAAACTGTTTTTT.

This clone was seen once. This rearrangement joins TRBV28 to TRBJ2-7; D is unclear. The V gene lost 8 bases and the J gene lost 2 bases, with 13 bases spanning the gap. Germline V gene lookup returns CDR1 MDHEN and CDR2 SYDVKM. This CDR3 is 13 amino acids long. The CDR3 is CASGRISTYEQYF. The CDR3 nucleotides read TGTGCCAGCGGCAGGATAAGTACCTACGAGCAGTACTTC.

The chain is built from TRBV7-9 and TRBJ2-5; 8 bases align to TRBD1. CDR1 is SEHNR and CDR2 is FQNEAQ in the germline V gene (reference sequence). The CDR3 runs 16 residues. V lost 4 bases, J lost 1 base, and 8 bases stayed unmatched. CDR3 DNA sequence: TGTGCCAGCAGCTCCCCTGGACAGGGCTTCCAAGAGACCCAGTACTTC. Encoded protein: CASSSPGQGFQETQYF.

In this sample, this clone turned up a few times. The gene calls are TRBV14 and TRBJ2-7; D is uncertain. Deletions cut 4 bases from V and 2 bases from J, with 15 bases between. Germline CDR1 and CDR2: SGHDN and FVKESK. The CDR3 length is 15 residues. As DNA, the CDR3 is TGTGCCAGCAGCCCGCGGACGAACACGCCCTACGAGCAGTACTTC. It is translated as CASSPRTNTPYEQYF.

The CDR3 nucleotides are TGTGCCAGCAGCGTAGGTGGGGGGCCGGGCTATGGCTACACCTTC. Protein product: CASSVGGGPGYGYTF. V is TRBV9 and J is TRBJ1-2; TRBD1 is a possible D gene (6 bases). The V end lost 0 bases, the J end lost 4 bases, and 13 bases lay between the germline ends. The CDR3 sequence is 15 residues long. Germline-derived CDR1 and CDR2 are SGDLS and YYNGEE.

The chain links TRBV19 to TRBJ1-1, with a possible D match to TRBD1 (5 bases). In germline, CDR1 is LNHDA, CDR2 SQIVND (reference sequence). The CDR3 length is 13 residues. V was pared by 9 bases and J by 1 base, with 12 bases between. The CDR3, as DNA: TGTGCCAGCCGGGGGTTGCCGAACACTGAAGCTTTCTTT. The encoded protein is CASRGLPNTEAFF.

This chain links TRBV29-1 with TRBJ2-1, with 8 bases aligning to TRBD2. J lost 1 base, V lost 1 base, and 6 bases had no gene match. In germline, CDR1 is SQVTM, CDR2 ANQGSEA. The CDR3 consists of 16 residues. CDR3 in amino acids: CSVEGSGSISYNEQFF. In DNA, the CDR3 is TGCAGCGTTGAAGGAAGCGGGAGTATATCCTACAATGAGCAGTTCTTC.

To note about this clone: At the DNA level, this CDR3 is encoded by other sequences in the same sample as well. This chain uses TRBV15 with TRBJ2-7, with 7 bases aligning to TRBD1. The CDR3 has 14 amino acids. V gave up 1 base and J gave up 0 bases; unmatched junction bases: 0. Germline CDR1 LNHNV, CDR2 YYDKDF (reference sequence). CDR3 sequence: CATSRGDSSYEQYF. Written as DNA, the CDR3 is TGTGCCACCAGCAGAGGGGACAGCTCCTACGAGCAGTACTTC.

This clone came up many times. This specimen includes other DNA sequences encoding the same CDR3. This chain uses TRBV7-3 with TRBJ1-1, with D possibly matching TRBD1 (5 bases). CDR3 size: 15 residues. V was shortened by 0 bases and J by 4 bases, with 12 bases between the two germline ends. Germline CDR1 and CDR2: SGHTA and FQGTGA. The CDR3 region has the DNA TGTGCCAGCAGCTTAACGGGGGGTCCGGGCACTGAAGCTTTCTTT. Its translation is CASSLTGGPGTEAFF. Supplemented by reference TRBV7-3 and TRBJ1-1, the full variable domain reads GAGVSQTPSNKVTEKGKYVELRCDPISGHTALYWYRQSLGQGPEFLIYFQGTGAADDSGLPNDRFFAVRPEGSVSTLKIQRTERGDSAVYLCASSLTGGPGTEAFFGQGTRLTVV.

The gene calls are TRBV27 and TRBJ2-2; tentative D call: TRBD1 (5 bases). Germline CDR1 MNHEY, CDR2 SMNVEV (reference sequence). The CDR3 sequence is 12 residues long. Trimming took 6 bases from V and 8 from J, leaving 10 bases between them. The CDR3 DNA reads TGTGCCAGCAGCCAGGGTGTTGGGGAGCTGTTTTTT. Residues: CASSQGVGELFF.

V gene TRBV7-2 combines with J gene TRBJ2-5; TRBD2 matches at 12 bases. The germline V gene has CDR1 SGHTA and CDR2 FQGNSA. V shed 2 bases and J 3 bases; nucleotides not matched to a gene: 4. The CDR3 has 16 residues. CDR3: CASSLTRTSGEETQYF. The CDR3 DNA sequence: TGTGCCAGCAGCTTAACAAGGACTAGCGGGGAAGAGACCCAGTACTTC.

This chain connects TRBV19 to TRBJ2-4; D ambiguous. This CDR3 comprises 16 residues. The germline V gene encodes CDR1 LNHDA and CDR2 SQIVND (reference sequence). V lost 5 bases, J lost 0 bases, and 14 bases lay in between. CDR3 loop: CASSPRLSLAKNIQYF. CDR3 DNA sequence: TGTGCCAGTAGTCCAAGATTAAGCCTAGCCAAAAACATTCAGTACTTC.